This T cell receptor (beta chain) was identified during a study of T cell repertoires in aging, cancer and after chemotherapy. General observations from the study: Across the chemotherapy interval, each cancer cohort showed higher median generation probability, suggesting thymic rebound. In cancer patients, declining TCR diversity with age involved lost richness and lost evenness. Age-matched healthy donors had significantly more diverse, less clonal blood TCR repertoires than untreated cancer patients.

Rearranged V-D-J TRB sequences were amplified with a mixed TRB-A/B primer pool. TCRdb re-analysed the multiplex PCR reads in MiXCR, keeping a single row per CDR3 protein. Of 7,500 to 8,500 distinct CDR3 sequences in the sample, around 30% are singletons; the top ten hold around 11%. Comment on this clonotype: Its target is unknown.

The template was genomic DNA from peripheral blood, not RNA. The CDR3 loop spans 17 amino acids. V shed 6 bases and J shed 6 bases, with 26 bases lying between them. Per germline, CDR1 LNHDA and CDR2 SQIVND (reference sequence). Sequenced: blood. The chain combines TRBV19 with TRBJ1-2, with D maybe TRBD1 (5 bases). This clonotype originated in a human donor in good health. The CDR3 sequence: CASSLYRTRPRTNGYTF. The CDR3 DNA is TGTGCCAGTAGCCTATATAGGACACGACCAAGGACAAATGGCTACACCTTC.